These 19 T cell receptor beta chains were all obtained from the same sample, sequenced in a study of CD8 T cells in ankylosing spondylitis. TCRdb reprocessed the 5' RACE reads with MiXCR, giving one entry per CDR3 protein. The sample includes about 66,000 distinct CDR3 sequences, roughly 6.2% of them seen just once. The sample was synovial fluid, either unsorted or a sorted T cell fraction (not recorded which). Source of these receptors: a male donor with ankylosing spondylitis.

At least ten counts were recorded for this clonotype. J is TRBJ2-5 and V is TRBV2; weak D call: TRBD1 (6 bases). This CDR3 has 13 amino acids. CDR1 is SNHLY, CDR2 FYNNEI, per germline. V lost 9 bases and J lost 2, with 13 bases in between. DNA of the CDR3: TGTGCCAGGACAGGAGACGCGCAAGAGACCCAGTACTTC. Translating it yields CARTGDAQETQYF.

This clonotype came up many times. This chain uses TRBV28 with TRBJ1-5; D not resolved. Germline CDR1 reads MDHEN; CDR2 reads SYDVKM. Trimming cost V 8 bases and J 3 bases, with 11 bases left between them. This CDR3 spans 13 amino acids. In DNA form, the CDR3 reads TGTGCCAGCTGCAGGCAAAACAATCAGCCCCAGCATTTT. As protein: CASCRQNNQPQHF.

The V and J genes are TRBV5-6 and TRBJ1-1, with a weak D call TRBD1 (5 bases). Germline V gene sequence: CDR1 SGHDT, CDR2 YYEEEE. CDR3 length: 14 residues. V was pared by 0 bases and J by 5 bases, with 11 bases between. The CDR3: CASSLDRRVTEAFF. The CDR3 DNA sequence: TGTGCCAGCAGCTTGGACAGGAGGGTTACTGAAGCTTTCTTT.

This clonotype came up many times. This chain joins TRBV12-3 or TRBV12-4 and TRBJ2-3; D ambiguous. The germline V and J ends were trimmed by 5 bases and 0 bases, with 9 bases remaining between them. The CDR3 is 14 residues long. CDR3 amino acids: CASSPMASTDTQYF. CDR3 DNA: TGTGCCAGCAGTCCTATGGCTAGCACAGATACGCAGTATTTT.

This clonotype was found many times. This chain joins TRBV11-3 and TRBJ2-7; TRBD2 is a possible D gene (6 bases). Germline lookup yields CDR1 SGHNT and CDR2 YENEEA. This CDR3 spans 19 amino acids. Trimming took 3 bases from V and 3 from J, leaving 27 bases between them. CDR3 DNA sequence: TGTGCCAGCAGCTTTTCGGAATCGAGGAGGGGTGGACCGTTCTACGAGCAGTACTTC. It translates to CASSFSESRRGGPFYEQYF.

Ten or more counts support this clonotype. The chain couples TRBV12-3 or TRBV12-4 to TRBJ1-1; unclear D gene. Trimming removed 2 bases at V and 7 bases at J, with 8 bases between. The CDR3 is 12 amino acids. The CDR3 coding sequence is TGTGCCAGCAGTTTAAACGGTCTTGAAGCTTTCTTT. Its translation is CASSLNGLEAFF.

The V gene is TRBV5-4, the J gene TRBJ2-3, with 8 bases matching TRBD1. V dropped 0 bases and J dropped 2; count of bases not matched to a gene: 2. Germline values: CDR1 SGHNT, CDR2 YYREEE (reference sequence). CDR3 length: 15 amino acids. CDR3 residues: CASSLARGLTDTQYF. CDR3 nucleotide sequence: TGTGCCAGCAGCTTGGCCAGGGGGCTCACAGATACGCAGTATTTT.

Ten or more counts support this clonotype. This rearrangement joins TRBV25-1 to TRBJ2-7, with TRBD1 identical over 7 bases. The length of the CDR3 is 15 residues. V lost 3 bases and J lost 0; bases outside the gene matches: 5. Germline V CDR1 and CDR2: MGHDK, SYGVNS. Here the CDR3 reads CASSDRNRGSYEQYF. The DNA for the CDR3 is TGTGCCAGCAGTGACCGTAACAGGGGCTCCTACGAGCAGTACTTC.

This clonotype was observed many times. The chain recombines TRBV5-4 with TRBJ1-3; D unclear. V lost 7 bases to trimming and J lost 0 bases, with 14 bases between them. CDR3 length: 15 amino acids. The germline V gene encodes CDR1 SGHNT and CDR2 YYREEE (reference sequence). The CDR3 bases are TGTGCCAGCGGACTCGCCGGGGTCTCTGGAAACACCATATATTTT. Its protein is CASGLAGVSGNTIYF.

This clonotype was seen ten or more times. The genes are TRBV28 and TRBJ2-7; perhaps TRBD1 as D (5 bases). This CDR3 has 13 amino acids. V shed 7 bases and J shed 6 bases, with 16 bases lying between them. Germline CDR1 MDHEN, CDR2 SYDVKM. The CDR3 spells CASIAAGLREQYF. The CDR3 DNA follows: TGTGCCAGCATCGCGGCAGGGCTGCGCGAGCAGTACTTC.

This sequence joins TRBV5-4 and TRBJ2-7; 10 bases agree with TRBD1. The germline V gene encodes CDR1 SGHNT and CDR2 YYREEE (reference sequence). The length of the CDR3 is 14 residues. The V and J ends lost 4 bases and 5 bases, in that order; junction bases with no gene match: 6. The CDR3 protein is CASSAGQGSDEQYF. The CDR3 DNA sequence: TGTGCCAGCAGCGCGGGACAGGGGAGCGACGAGCAGTACTTC.

This chain's CDR3 is CASSLLINYGYTF. Here the CDR3 DNA reads TGTGCCAGCAGCTTGTTGATAAACTATGGCTACACCTTC. This rearrangement joins TRBV5-5 to TRBJ1-2, with D uncertain. Per the germline V gene, CDR1 is SGHKS and CDR2 is YYEKEE (reference sequence). CDR3 size: 13 residues. Between the trimmed V and J ends, which lost 1 base and 2 bases, there was a span of 6 bases. The complete variable domain, with remaining parts taken from reference TRBV5-5 and TRBJ1-2, reads DAGVTQSPTHLIKTRGQQVTLRCSPISGHKSVSWYQQVLGQGPQFIFQYYEKEERGRGNFPDRFSARQFPNYSSELNVNALLLGDSALYLCASSLLINYGYTFGSGTRLTVV.

The sample holds many counts of this clonotype. The V call is TRBV20-1, the J call TRBJ2-3, with 8 bases that match TRBD2. V was clipped by 1 base and J by 1 base; unmatched bases: 7. CDR1 DFQATT and CDR2 SNEGSKA come from the germline V gene (reference sequence). This CDR3 spans 16 amino acids. In nucleotides, the CDR3 is TGCAGTGCTAGAGGATCGGGAGGGCCTGGCACAGATACGCAGTATTTT. Translated, it gives CSARGSGGPGTDTQYF.

The genes are TRBV3-1 and TRBJ2-2; maybe TRBD2 (6 bases). Germline assignment: CDR1 LGHDT and CDR2 YNNKEL (reference sequence). Trimming shortened V by 2 bases and J by 4 bases, and 8 bases separated the two germline ends. The CDR3 extends over 14 amino acids. The CDR3 DNA is TGTGCCAGCAGCCAATGGGGGGTCACCGGGGAGCTGTTTTTT. It specifies CASSQWGVTGELFF.

This clonotype was observed at least ten times. The chain joins TRBV4-1 to TRBJ2-5; TRBD2 might be the D (5 bases). The CDR3 loop spans 13 amino acids. CDR1 and CDR2 from the germline V gene are MGHRA and YSYEKL. Trimming removed 3 bases at V and 5 bases at J, with 10 bases between. The CDR3 protein is CASSQRRSETQYF. In nucleotides, the CDR3 is TGCGCCAGCAGCCAGAGGAGGAGCGAGACCCAGTACTTC.

This clonotype was recorded many times. V and J are TRBV20-1 and TRBJ2-7, with 10 nucleotides matching TRBD2. This CDR3 is built from 13 residues. Losses at the gene ends were 6 bases for V and 5 bases for J; bases not matched to a gene: 7. The germline gives CDR1 DFQATT, CDR2 SNEGSKA (reference sequence). This CDR3 is CSADSGRFDEQYF. The CDR3 DNA follows: TGCAGTGCCGATAGCGGGAGGTTCGACGAGCAGTACTTC.

This clonotype was counted only a few times. The chain recombines TRBV7-3 with TRBJ2-3; possible D gene TRBD1, 6 bases. This CDR3 region has 15 residues. In germline, CDR1 is SGHTA, CDR2 FQGTGA. V shed 4 bases and J shed 2 bases, with 13 bases lying between them. The CDR3: CASSSTGQSTDTQYF. The CDR3 DNA is TGTGCCAGCAGCTCCACAGGGCAGTCCACAGATACGCAGTATTTT.

This clonotype was counted a few times. The V gene is TRBV6-1, the J gene TRBJ2-1; 12 nucleotides match TRBD2. The trim removed 2 bases at V and 7 bases at J, leaving 3 bases unmatched. CDR3 length equals 15 residues. Germline V lookup: CDR1 MNHNS, CDR2 SASEGT. The CDR3 here is CASSERLAGVNEQFF. CDR3 DNA: TGTGCCAGCAGTGAACGACTAGCGGGGGTTAATGAGCAGTTCTTC.

This clonotype was recorded many times. The genes are TRBV18 and TRBJ2-7; TRBD2 is a possible D gene (6 bases). V dropped 4 bases and J dropped 7 bases, with 14 bases sitting between them. Germline V gives CDR1 KGHSH, CDR2 LQKENI. The CDR3 length is 13 residues. This CDR3 reads CASSRLQAGEQYF. The CDR3 bases are TGTGCCAGCTCACGATTACAGGCGGGGGAGCAGTACTTC.